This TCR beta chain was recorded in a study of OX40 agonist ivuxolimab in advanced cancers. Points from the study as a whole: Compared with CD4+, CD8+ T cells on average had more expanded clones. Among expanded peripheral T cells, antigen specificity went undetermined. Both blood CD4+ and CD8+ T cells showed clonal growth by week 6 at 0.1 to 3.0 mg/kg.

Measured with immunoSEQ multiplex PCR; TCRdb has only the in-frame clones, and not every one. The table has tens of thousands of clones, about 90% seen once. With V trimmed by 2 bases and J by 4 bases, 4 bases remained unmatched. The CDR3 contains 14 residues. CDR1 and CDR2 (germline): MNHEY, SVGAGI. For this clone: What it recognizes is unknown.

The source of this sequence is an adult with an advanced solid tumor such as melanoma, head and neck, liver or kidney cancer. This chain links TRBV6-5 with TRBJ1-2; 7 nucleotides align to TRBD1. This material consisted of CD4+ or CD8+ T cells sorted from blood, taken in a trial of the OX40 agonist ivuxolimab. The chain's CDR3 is CASSYRNRGYGYTF. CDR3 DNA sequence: TGTGCCAGCAGTTACAGAAACAGGGGCTATGGCTACACCTTC.